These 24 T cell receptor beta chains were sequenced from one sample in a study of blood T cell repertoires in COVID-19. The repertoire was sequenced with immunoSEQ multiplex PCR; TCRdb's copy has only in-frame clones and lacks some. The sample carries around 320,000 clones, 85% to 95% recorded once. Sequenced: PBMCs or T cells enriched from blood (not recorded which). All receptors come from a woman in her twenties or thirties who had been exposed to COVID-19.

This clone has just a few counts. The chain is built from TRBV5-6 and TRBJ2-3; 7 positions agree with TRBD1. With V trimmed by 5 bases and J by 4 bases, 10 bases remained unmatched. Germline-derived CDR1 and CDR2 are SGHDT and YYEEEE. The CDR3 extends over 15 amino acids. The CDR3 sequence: CASRLTGEGADTQYF. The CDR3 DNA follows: TGTGCCAGCAGACTAACAGGGGAAGGTGCAGATACGCAGTATTTT.

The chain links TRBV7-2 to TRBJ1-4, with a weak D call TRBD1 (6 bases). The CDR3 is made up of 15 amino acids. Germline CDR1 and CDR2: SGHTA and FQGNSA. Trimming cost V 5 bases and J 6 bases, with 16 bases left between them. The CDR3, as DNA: TGTGCCAGCAGCGGCCTGGACAGCGGAGATGAAAAACTGTTTTTT. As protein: CASSGLDSGDEKLFF.

CDR3 residues: CASSGRDRVYEQYF. The CDR3 DNA follows: TGCGCCAGCAGCGGGAGGGACAGGGTGTACGAGCAGTACTTC. The chain couples TRBV5-1 to TRBJ2-7, with 9 bases aligning to TRBD1. CDR3 length equals 14 residues. V gave up 4 bases and J gave up 4 bases; unmatched junction bases: 6. Germline V gene data show CDR1 as SGHRS and CDR2 as YFSETQ.

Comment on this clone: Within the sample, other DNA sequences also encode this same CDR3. DNA for the CDR3: TGCGCCAGCAGCTTGTCCGGGATGAACACTGAAGCTTTCTTT. Residues: CASSLSGMNTEAFF. J is TRBJ1-1 and V is TRBV5-1; D is undetermined. The V end lost 1 base, the J end lost 0 bases, and 7 bases lay between the germline ends. Looked up from germline, CDR1 is SGHRS and CDR2 is YFSETQ. This CDR3 spans 14 amino acids. Combining the CDR3 with reference TRBV5-1 and TRBJ1-1 gives the whole variable domain KAGVTQTPRYLIKTRGQQVTLSCSPISGHRSVSWYQQTPGQGLQFLFEYFSETQRNKGNFPGRFSGRQFSNSRSEMNVSTLELGDSALYLCASSLSGMNTEAFFGQGTRLTVV.

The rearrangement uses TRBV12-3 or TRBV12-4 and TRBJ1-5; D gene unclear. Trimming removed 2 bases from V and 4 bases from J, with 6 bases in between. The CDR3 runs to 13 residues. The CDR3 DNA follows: TGTGCCAGCAGTTTATCGGGGAATCAGCCCCAGCATTTT. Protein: CASSLSGNQPQHF.

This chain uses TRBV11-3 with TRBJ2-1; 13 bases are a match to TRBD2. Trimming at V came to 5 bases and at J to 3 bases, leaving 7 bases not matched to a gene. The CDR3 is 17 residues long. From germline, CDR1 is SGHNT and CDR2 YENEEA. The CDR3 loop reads CASSRGLAGLRYNEQFF. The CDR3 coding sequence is TGTGCCAGCAGCCGGGGACTAGCGGGGCTGCGCTACAATGAGCAGTTCTTC.

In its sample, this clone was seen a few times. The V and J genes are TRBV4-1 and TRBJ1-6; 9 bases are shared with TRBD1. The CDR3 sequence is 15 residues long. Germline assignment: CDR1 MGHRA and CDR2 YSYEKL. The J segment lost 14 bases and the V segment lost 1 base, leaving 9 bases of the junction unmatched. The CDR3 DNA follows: TGCGCCAGCAGCCAAGCGGGGACAGGGCATACGGCCCTCCACTTT. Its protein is CASSQAGTGHTALHF.

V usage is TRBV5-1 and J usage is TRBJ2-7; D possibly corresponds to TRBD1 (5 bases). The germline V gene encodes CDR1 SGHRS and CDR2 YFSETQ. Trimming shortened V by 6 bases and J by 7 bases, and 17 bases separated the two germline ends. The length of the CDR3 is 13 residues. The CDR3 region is CASKRQQQEEQYF. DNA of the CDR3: TGCGCCAGCAAGCGACAGCAACAAGAGGAGCAGTACTTC.

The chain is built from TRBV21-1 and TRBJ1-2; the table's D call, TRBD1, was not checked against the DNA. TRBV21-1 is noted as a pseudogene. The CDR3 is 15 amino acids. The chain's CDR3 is CASSTDSRCNYGYTF. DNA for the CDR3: TGTGCCAGCAGCACGGACAGCCGGTGTAACTATGGCTACACCTTC.

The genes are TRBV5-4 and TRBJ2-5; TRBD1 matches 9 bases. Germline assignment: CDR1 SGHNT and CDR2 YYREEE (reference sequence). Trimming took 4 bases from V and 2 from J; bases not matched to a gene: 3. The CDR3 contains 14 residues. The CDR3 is CASSPGTGQETQYF. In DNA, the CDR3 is TGTGCCAGCAGCCCAGGGACAGGGCAAGAGACCCAGTACTTC.

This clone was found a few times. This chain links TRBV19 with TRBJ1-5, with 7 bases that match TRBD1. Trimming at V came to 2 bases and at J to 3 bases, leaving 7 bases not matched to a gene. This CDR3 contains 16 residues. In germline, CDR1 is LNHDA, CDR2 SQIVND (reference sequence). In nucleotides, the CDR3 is TGTGCCAGTAGTATAAGGACAGGTGCGGCCAATCAGCCCCAGCATTTT. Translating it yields CASSIRTGAANQPQHF.

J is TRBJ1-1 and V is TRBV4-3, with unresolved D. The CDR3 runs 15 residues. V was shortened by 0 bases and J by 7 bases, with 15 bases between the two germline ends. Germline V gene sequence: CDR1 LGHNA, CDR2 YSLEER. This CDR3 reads CASSQDLPKSGEAFF. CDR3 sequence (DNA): TGCGCCAGCAGCCAAGATCTACCAAAGAGTGGTGAAGCTTTCTTT.

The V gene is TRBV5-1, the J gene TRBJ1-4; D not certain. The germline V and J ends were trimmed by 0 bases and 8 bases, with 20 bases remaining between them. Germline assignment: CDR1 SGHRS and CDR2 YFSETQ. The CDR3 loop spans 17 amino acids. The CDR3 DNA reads TGCGCCAGCAGCTTGGTGAGTCCAGGCACAATGAAGGAAAAACTGTTTTTT. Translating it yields CASSLVSPGTMKEKLFF.

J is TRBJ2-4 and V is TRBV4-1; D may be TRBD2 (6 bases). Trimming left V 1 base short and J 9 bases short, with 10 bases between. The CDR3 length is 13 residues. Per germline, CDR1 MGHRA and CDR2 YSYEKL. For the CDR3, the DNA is TGCGCCAGCAGCCAAGGGGACTGGGCCATTCAGTACTTC. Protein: CASSQGDWAIQYF.

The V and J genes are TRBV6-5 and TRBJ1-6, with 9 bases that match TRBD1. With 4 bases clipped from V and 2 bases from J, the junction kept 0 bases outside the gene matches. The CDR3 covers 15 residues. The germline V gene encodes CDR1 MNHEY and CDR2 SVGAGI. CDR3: CASSWDRAYNSPLHF. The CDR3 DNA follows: TGTGCCAGCAGTTGGGACAGGGCCTATAATTCACCCCTCCACTTT.

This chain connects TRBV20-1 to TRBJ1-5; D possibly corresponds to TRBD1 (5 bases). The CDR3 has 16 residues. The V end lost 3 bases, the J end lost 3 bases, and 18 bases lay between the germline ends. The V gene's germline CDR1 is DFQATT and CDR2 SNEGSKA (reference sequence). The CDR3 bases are TGCAGTGCTAGTTTGTGGCAGGGTGGATCCAATCAGCCCCAGCATTTT. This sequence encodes CSASLWQGGSNQPQHF.

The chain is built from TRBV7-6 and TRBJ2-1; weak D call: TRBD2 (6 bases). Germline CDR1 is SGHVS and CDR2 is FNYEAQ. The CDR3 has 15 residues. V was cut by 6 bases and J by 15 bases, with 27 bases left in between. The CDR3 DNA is TGTGCCAGCAGTTCGGGGGTTTTCAGGGTCCCGAGCATGTTCTTC. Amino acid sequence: CASSSGVFRVPSMFF.

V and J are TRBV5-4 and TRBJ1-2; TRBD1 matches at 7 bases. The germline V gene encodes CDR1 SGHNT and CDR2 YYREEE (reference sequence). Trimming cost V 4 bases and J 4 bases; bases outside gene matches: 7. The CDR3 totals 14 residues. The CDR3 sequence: CASSRPDRIYGYTF. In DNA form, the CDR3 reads TGTGCCAGCAGCCGACCGGACAGGATCTATGGCTACACCTTC.

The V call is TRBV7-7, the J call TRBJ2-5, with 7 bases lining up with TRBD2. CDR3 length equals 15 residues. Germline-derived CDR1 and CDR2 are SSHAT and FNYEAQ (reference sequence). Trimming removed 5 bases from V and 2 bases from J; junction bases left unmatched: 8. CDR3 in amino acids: CASSPNPGGQETQYF. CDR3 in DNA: TGTGCCAGCAGCCCCAACCCGGGGGGTCAAGAGACCCAGTACTTC.

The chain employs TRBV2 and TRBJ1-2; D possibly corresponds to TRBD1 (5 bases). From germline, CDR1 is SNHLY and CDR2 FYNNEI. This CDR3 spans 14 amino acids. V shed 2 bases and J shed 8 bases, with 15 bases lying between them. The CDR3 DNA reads TGTGCCAGCAGTGAATTTCAGCTCGGGGGAGGCTACACCTTC. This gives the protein CASSEFQLGGGYTF.

CDR3 in DNA: TGCGCCAGCAGCCAAGATCTAGGGGGGACAGGCGCTAATGAAAAACTGTTTTTT. This sequence encodes CASSQDLGGTGANEKLFF. The chain has TRBV4-1 and TRBJ1-4, with 8 positions matching TRBD1. Germline V lookup: CDR1 MGHRA, CDR2 YSYEKL. The V segment lost 0 bases and the J segment 3 bases; nucleotides outside the gene matches: 9. There are 18 residues in the CDR3.

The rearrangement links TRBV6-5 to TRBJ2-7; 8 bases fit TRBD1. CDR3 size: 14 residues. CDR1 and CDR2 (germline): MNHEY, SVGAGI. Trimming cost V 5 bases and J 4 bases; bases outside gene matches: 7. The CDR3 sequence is CASSIRQGLYEQYF. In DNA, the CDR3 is TGTGCCAGCAGTATTCGACAGGGGTTATACGAGCAGTACTTC.

The CDR3: CASSDRGTGNTEAFF. In DNA form, the CDR3 reads TGTGCCAGCAGCGATCGAGGGACAGGGAACACTGAAGCTTTCTTT. The chain employs TRBV2 and TRBJ1-1; 8 bases agree with TRBD1. The CDR3 spans 15 residues. Germline CDR1 reads SNHLY; CDR2 reads FYNNEI. The junction had 7 bases not matched to a gene; V was cut back by 6 bases and J by 1 base.

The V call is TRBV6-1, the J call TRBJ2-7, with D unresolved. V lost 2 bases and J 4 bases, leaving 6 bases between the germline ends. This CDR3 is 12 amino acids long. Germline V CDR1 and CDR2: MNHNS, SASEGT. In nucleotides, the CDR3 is TGTGCCAGCAGTGAAACGGGTTACGAGCAGTACTTC. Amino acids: CASSETGYEQYF.